One sample yielded the 19 T cell receptor beta chains listed below, sequenced in a study of T-cell reconstitution after alpha-beta-depleted transplantation in children. This sample's TCRbeta library carried unique molecular identifier barcodes. TCRdb called the PCR reads again in MiXCR, with one record for every CDR3 protein. The table has around 600,000 distinct CDR3 sequences, roughly 17% seen once; the top ten hold approximately 1%. The sample in question was PBMCs from the stem cell graft donor, obtained from the stem cell graft. These TCRs come from a human donor who donated a stem cell graft to a child with acute myeloid leukemia.

In its sample, this clonotype was seen many times. The V and J genes are TRBV7-6 and TRBJ1-1; 8 bases are a match to TRBD1. V was clipped by 4 bases and J by 0 bases; unmatched bases: 4. Germline V CDR1 and CDR2: SGHVS, FNYEAQ. The CDR3 is 15 amino acids. The CDR3 DNA reads as TGTGCCAGCAGCTCTCGGACAGGGATGAACACTGAAGCTTTCTTT. Translating it yields CASSSRTGMNTEAFF.

Ten or more counts support this clonotype. This chain connects TRBV20-1 to TRBJ2-7; the D gene is possibly TRBD2 (6 bases). CDR1 is DFQATT and CDR2 is SNEGSKA in the germline V gene (reference sequence). This CDR3 has 12 amino acids. Deletions cut 5 bases from V and 5 bases from J, with 13 bases between. The CDR3 DNA follows: TGCAGTGCTGGCCGACGGGGGAACGAGCAGTACTTC. Protein: CSAGRRGNEQYF.

This clonotype was observed a few times. This chain joins TRBV5-1 and TRBJ2-7, with TRBD1 matching 8 bases. V lost 0 bases, J lost 3 bases, and 8 bases stayed unmatched. This CDR3 contains 16 residues. Per germline, CDR1 SGHRS and CDR2 YFSETQ. CDR3 residues: CASSLVTDRADYEQYF. CDR3 in DNA: TGCGCCAGCAGCTTGGTCACGGACAGGGCGGACTACGAGCAGTACTTC.

The sample holds many counts of this clonotype. This chain connects TRBV29-1 to TRBJ2-5; 7 bases fit TRBD1. Germline CDR1 SQVTM, CDR2 ANQGSEA. After removal of 6 bases from V and 2 bases from J, the junction contained 15 bases not matched to a gene. The CDR3 loop spans 16 amino acids. The CDR3: CSVAPQTGRNQETQYF. CDR3 DNA: TGCAGCGTGGCCCCCCAGACAGGGCGTAATCAAGAGACCCAGTACTTC.

The genes are TRBV2 and TRBJ2-1; D remains ambiguous. CDR1 and CDR2 from the germline V gene are SNHLY and FYNNEI. There are 14 residues in the CDR3. Trimming left V 0 bases short and J 4 bases short, with 7 bases between. CDR3 bases: TGTGCCAGCAGTGAAGCGCGCCAGTACAATGAGCAGTTCTTC. It codes for CASSEARQYNEQFF. Full variable domain (remainder filled in from reference TRBV2 and TRBJ2-1): EPEVTQTPSHQVTQMGQEVILRCVPISNHLYFYWYRQILGQKVEFLVSFYNNEISEKSEIFDDQFSVERPDGSNFTLKIRSTKLEDSAMYFCASSEARQYNEQFFGPGTRLTVL.

The rearrangement uses TRBV13 and TRBJ1-1; D gene unclear. Germline values: CDR1 PRHDT, CDR2 FYEKMQ (reference sequence). V gave up 6 bases and J gave up 4 bases, with 9 bases separating them. CDR3 length equals 12 residues. The CDR3 bases are TGTGCCAGCAGTCGCCGGCGCACTGAAGCTTTCTTT. This sequence encodes CASSRRRTEAFF.

This clonotype was seen at least ten times. This rearrangement joins TRBV7-6 to TRBJ1-1, with 8 bases that match TRBD1. V shed 2 bases, J shed 2 bases, and the junction held 7 bases outside the gene matches. Germline CDR1 is SGHVS and CDR2 is FNYEAQ. This CDR3 spans 16 amino acids. The CDR3 DNA follows: TGTGCCAGCAGCTTATCAGAAACAGGGGGTAACACTGAAGCTTTCTTT. It specifies CASSLSETGGNTEAFF.

The CDR3 DNA follows: TGTGCCATCAGTGAGTCGACGAAAAGTGGCTACACCTTC. It is translated as CAISESTKSGYTF. V usage is TRBV10-3 and J usage is TRBJ1-2; unclear D gene. Germline V gene lookup returns CDR1 ENHRY and CDR2 SYGVKD. The germline V and J ends were trimmed by 0 bases and 7 bases, with 9 bases remaining between them. The CDR3 sequence is 13 residues long.

A few counts support this clonotype. The V gene is TRBV5-1, the J gene TRBJ2-5, with D possibly TRBD1 on 5 matching bases. This CDR3 spans 16 amino acids. Germline assignment: CDR1 SGHRS and CDR2 YFSETQ. V dropped 0 bases and J dropped 2 bases, with 14 bases sitting between them. CDR3: CASSLGRAAGQETQYF. DNA for the CDR3: TGCGCCAGCAGCTTGGGTCGGGCGGCAGGGCAAGAGACCCAGTACTTC.

This clonotype was observed a handful of times. For the CDR3, the DNA is TGTGCCACCAGCAGAGACGGACAGGGCACCTACGAGCAGTACTTC. Protein: CATSRDGQGTYEQYF. The rearrangement joins TRBV15 to TRBJ2-7; TRBD1 agrees at 8 bases. The germline gives CDR1 LNHNV, CDR2 YYDKDF (reference sequence). After removal of 0 bases from V and 2 bases from J, the junction contained 3 bases not matched to a gene. The CDR3 runs to 15 residues.

This clonotype turned up a few times. This sequence joins TRBV20-1 and TRBJ2-7, with TRBD2 identical over 7 bases. Germline V gene data show CDR1 as DFQATT and CDR2 as SNEGSKA (reference sequence). Trimming removed 6 bases from V and 4 bases from J; junction bases left unmatched: 6. The CDR3 has 12 amino acids. The CDR3 spells CSAGGSGYEQYF. CDR3 in DNA: TGCAGTGCGGGGGGGTCTGGGTACGAGCAGTACTTC.

The chain carries TRBV20-1 and TRBJ2-1, with TRBD2 identical over 12 bases. Per the germline V gene, CDR1 is DFQATT and CDR2 is SNEGSKA (reference sequence). The CDR3 runs to 17 residues. The CDR3 region has the DNA TGCAGCGTGCGGCGGACTAGCGGGGTCAGCTCCTACAATGAGCAGTTCTTC. As protein: CSVRRTSGVSSYNEQFF.

This clonotype was observed many times. This chain uses TRBV12-3 or TRBV12-4 with TRBJ1-5; D is undetermined. V lost 6 bases and J 6 bases, leaving 9 bases between the germline ends. This CDR3 contains 12 residues. CDR3 region: CASSIWPQPQHF. The CDR3 DNA follows: TGTGCCAGCAGCATCTGGCCTCAGCCCCAGCATTTT.

In this sample, this clonotype turned up many times. The V and J genes are TRBV7-9 and TRBJ1-2; no reliable D call. Trimming shortened V by 1 base and J by 6 bases, and 12 bases separated the two germline ends. The CDR3 covers 14 residues. Germline lookup yields CDR1 SEHNR and CDR2 FQNEAQ (reference sequence). For the CDR3, the DNA is TGTGCCAGCAGCTTAGGCTTTGGCAGAGATGGCTACACCTTC. This encodes CASSLGFGRDGYTF.

This clonotype has ten or more counts. This chain uses TRBV20-1 with TRBJ1-5; the D gene is possibly TRBD1 (5 bases). Germline-derived CDR1 and CDR2 are DFQATT and SNEGSKA (reference sequence). V was clipped by 3 bases and J by 9 bases, with 21 bases between them. The CDR3 has 15 residues. CDR3 region: CSARGFDSDIGPQHF. CDR3 in DNA: TGCAGTGCTAGGGGGTTCGACAGCGACATAGGGCCCCAGCATTTT.

This clonotype appeared a single time. The chain carries TRBV6-5 and TRBJ1-2; D unresolved. The V gene's germline CDR1 is MNHEY and CDR2 SVGAGI. The CDR3 covers 13 residues. V lost 0 bases and J 4 bases, leaving 6 bases between the germline ends. CDR3 coding DNA: TGTGCCAGCAGTTACTCAGGGTTCTATGGCTACACCTTC. Translated, it gives CASSYSGFYGYTF.

Note on this clonotype: A much more abundant neighbour one base away suggests this may be a read error. The chain joins TRBV20-1 to TRBJ2-1, with 9 bases identical to TRBD2. V shed 5 bases and J 4 bases; nucleotides not matched to a gene: 9. Germline V lookup: CDR1 DFQATT, CDR2 SNEGSKA (reference sequence). The CDR3 is 15 residues long. The CDR3 DNA sequence: TGCAGTGCTTCCAGCCCTAGCGGGGCTTACAATGAGCAGTTCTTC. Protein sequence: CSASSPSGAYNEQFF.

This clonotype was counted only a few times. V and J are TRBV29-1 and TRBJ2-2; no clear D. V was pared by 0 bases and J by 6 bases, with 11 bases between. CDR1 and CDR2 (germline): SQVTM, ANQGSEA. The CDR3 length is 14 residues. The CDR3 region is CSVEDRARPGELFF. The DNA for the CDR3 is TGCAGCGTTGAAGATCGGGCTAGACCCGGGGAGCTGTTTTTT.

The chain has TRBV5-5 and TRBJ1-4; 11 bases match TRBD1. There are 16 residues in the CDR3. Germline CDR1 SGHKS, CDR2 YYEKEE (reference sequence). With 2 bases clipped from V and 6 bases from J, the junction kept 6 bases outside the gene matches. This chain's CDR3 is CASSLGQGAIDEKLFF. CDR3 nucleotide sequence: TGTGCCAGCAGCTTAGGACAGGGGGCGATCGATGAAAAACTGTTTTTT.